This paragraph covers one TCR beta chain sequence. Other DNA sequences within the sample encode an identical CDR3. Followed over time, Seattle patients had been enrolled while infection was active. The V and J ends lost 0 bases and 2 bases, in that order; junction bases with no gene match: 5. The CDR3 has 16 amino acids. CDR1 is SGHRS and CDR2 is YFSETQ in the germline V gene. Source study methods: Nucleated cell counts were estimated from reference gene primer amplification. Method: immunoSEQ multiplex PCR; TCRdb's copy keeps in-frame clones and lacks some. Clone size and the V and J calls come from that table; the DNA yielded D and trimming. Of 150,000 to 200,000 clones listed, around 83% are singletons. This record comes from a study of blood T cell repertoires in COVID-19. Study summary: Samples taken during acute and convalescent COVID-19 were collected in the United States, Italy and Spain.

This TCR was recovered from a woman in her 70s with COVID-19, enrolled during active disease. The sample taken for sequencing was peripheral blood. V gene TRBV5-1 combines with J gene TRBJ2-3; TRBD2 matches 8 bases. The CDR3 reads CASSLGLAGSTDTQYF. For the CDR3, the DNA is TGCGCCAGCAGCTTGGGGCTAGCGGGCTCCACAGATACGCAGTATTTT.